The 18 T cell receptor beta chains reported below all come from one sample, sequenced in a study of identical twins (dated by TCRdb to 2016 to 2018). The protocol used for the library was 5' RACE. Sequenced using an Illumina HiSeq 2000. TCRdb applied fastp at Q25 and MiXCR to the public reads, then kept only in-frame beta chains. Each CDR3 protein appears once, grouped with its most common genes and DNA. The sample data list hundreds of thousands of distinct CDR3 sequences, and roughly 6% of these were observed just once. Together, the top ten hold about 2% of the sample. The sample consisted of naive T cells sorted from blood. Reading the label with the study, this specimen's cell subset or site is: cells isolated with a human naive T-cell isolation kit. Source of these receptors: a man between 18 and 35 years old in good health.

This clonotype appeared many times. The genes are TRBV12-3 or TRBV12-4 and TRBJ1-1; D unclear. The CDR3 contains 15 residues. V gave up 7 bases and J gave up 0 bases, with 15 bases separating them. CDR3 nucleotides: TGTGCCAGCAAACCCGACGGAGAGTTGAACACTGAAGCTTTCTTT. This encodes CASKPDGELNTEAFF.

This clonotype was detected ten times or more. The chain combines TRBV4-1 with TRBJ2-7; TRBD1 might be the D (6 bases). The CDR3 runs 13 residues. V was pared by 3 bases and J by 6 bases, with 12 bases between. The germline gives CDR1 MGHRA, CDR2 YSYEKL. CDR3 residues: CASSQSTGSEQYV. DNA of the CDR3: TGCGCCAGCAGCCAGTCGACAGGCTCCGAGCAGTACGTC.

This clonotype was seen repeatedly, ten times or more. The rearrangement links TRBV20-1 to TRBJ1-1; D unresolved. V was shortened by 6 bases and J by 5 bases, with 16 bases between the two germline ends. The germline V gene encodes CDR1 DFQATT and CDR2 SNEGSKA (reference sequence). The CDR3 consists of 13 residues. The CDR3 region has the DNA TGCAGTGCCTTCGACGGTGAGTCGACTGAAGCTTTCTTT. This codes for CSAFDGESTEAFF.

This clonotype showed up just a few times. This chain links TRBV4-3 with TRBJ2-5, with TRBD2 as a possible D gene (5 bases). The CDR3 runs 16 residues. Deletions cut 0 bases from V and 7 bases from J, with 18 bases between. Germline V gene data show CDR1 as LGHNA and CDR2 as YSLEER. This CDR3 is CASSQEGPVSAGTQYF. Written as DNA, the CDR3 is TGCGCCAGCAGCCAAGAAGGTCCGGTGTCGGCGGGGACCCAGTACTTC.

Only a few counts were recorded for this clonotype. This chain connects TRBV3-1 to TRBJ2-6; TRBD2 agrees at 7 bases. The CDR3 has 18 residues. J lost 0 bases, V lost 6 bases, and 11 bases had no gene match. CDR1 LGHDT and CDR2 YNNKEL come from the germline V gene (reference sequence). The CDR3 region is CASSLTGTTVSGANVLTF. The CDR3 coding sequence is TGTGCCAGCAGTCTAACCGGGACTACGGTCTCTGGGGCCAACGTCCTGACTTTC.

The table lists this clonotype with many counts. The chain couples TRBV10-3 to TRBJ2-5; weak D call: TRBD1 (6 bases). V gave up 0 bases and J gave up 4 bases, with 12 bases separating them. This CDR3 has 15 residues. Germline lookup yields CDR1 ENHRY and CDR2 SYGVKD. The CDR3 region has the DNA TGTGCCATCAGTGAGTCAAGGACAGTGGCAGAGACCCAGTACTTC. Translation: CAISESRTVAETQYF.

This chain connects TRBV3-1 to TRBJ2-1, with 7 bases aligning to TRBD2. Germline CDR1 is LGHDT and CDR2 is YNNKEL (reference sequence). This CDR3 has 15 residues. V gave up 4 bases and J gave up 2 bases; unmatched junction bases: 5. As DNA, the CDR3 is TGTGCCAGCAGCCCCGGGACTACAGCCTACAATGAGCAGTTCTTC. Translating gives CASSPGTTAYNEQFF.

This clonotype showed up just a few times. The V gene is TRBV6-5, the J gene TRBJ2-3; 8 bases are shared with TRBD2. V dropped 10 bases and J dropped 5; count of bases not matched to a gene: 2. This CDR3 contains 11 residues. Germline CDR1 MNHEY, CDR2 SVGAGI. CDR3 sequence: CATLAVDTQYF. The CDR3, as DNA: TGTGCCACACTAGCGGTAGATACGCAGTATTTT.

This clonotype occurred many times. The CDR3, as DNA: TGTGCCAGCAGTCCCGGGACTAGCGACTACAATGAGCAGTTCTTC. Translating gives CASSPGTSDYNEQFF. The chain combines TRBV6-2 or TRBV6-3 with TRBJ2-1, with TRBD2 matching 10 bases. This CDR3 comprises 15 residues. With V trimmed by 5 bases and J by 3 bases, 4 bases remained unmatched. Germline CDR1 and CDR2: MNHEY and SVGEGT.

This clonotype was recorded at least ten times. The CDR3 region has the DNA TGCAGTGCTGAGGGCCAGGGACAGGCACTAAGCACAGATACGCAGTATTTT. Translated, it gives CSAEGQGQALSTDTQYF. The rearrangement links TRBV20-1 to TRBJ2-3, with 8 bases that match TRBD1. Germline V CDR1 and CDR2: DFQATT, SNEGSKA (reference sequence). V shed 5 bases and J 0 bases; nucleotides not matched to a gene: 13. The CDR3 extends over 17 amino acids.

This chain uses TRBV7-2 with TRBJ1-2, with unresolved D. Trimming cost V 2 bases and J 5 bases, with 9 bases left between them. Germline V gene data show CDR1 as SGHTA and CDR2 as FQGNSA. This CDR3 has 13 amino acids. The CDR3 protein is CASSLTNLYGYTF. The CDR3 DNA is TGTGCCAGCAGCTTAACCAACCTTTATGGCTACACCTTC.

The chain joins TRBV5-1 to TRBJ2-2; 7 bases line up with TRBD2. The V and J ends lost 0 bases and 0 bases, in that order; junction bases with no gene match: 8. This CDR3 comprises 18 residues. Germline V CDR1 and CDR2: SGHRS, YFSETQ. CDR3 sequence: CASSLGRLAAPNTGELFF. The CDR3 nucleotides read TGCGCCAGCAGCTTGGGTAGGCTAGCGGCTCCGAACACCGGGGAGCTGTTTTTT.

The chain has TRBV20-1 and TRBJ2-7; 8 nucleotides align to TRBD2. Germline loops: CDR1 DFQATT, CDR2 SNEGSKA (reference sequence). Germline trimming cut 6 bases from V and 4 bases from J; bases unmatched to any gene: 14. The CDR3 extends over 15 amino acids. For the CDR3, the DNA is TGCAGTGCGACCTCCCGGGCAGCGGGAGTTTACGAGCAGTACTTC. Amino acid sequence: CSATSRAAGVYEQYF.

This clonotype has only a few counts. CDR3 in amino acids: CASRISGRGEDTQYF. CDR3 DNA sequence: TGTGCCAGCAGGATTAGCGGGAGGGGAGAAGATACGCAGTATTTT. V gene TRBV28 combines with J gene TRBJ2-3; 11 bases fit TRBD2. The CDR3 totals 15 residues. From germline, CDR1 is MDHEN and CDR2 SYDVKM. Losses at the gene ends were 6 bases for V and 5 bases for J; bases not matched to a gene: 7.

At least ten counts were recorded for this clonotype. This sequence joins TRBV12-3 or TRBV12-4 and TRBJ1-1, with unresolved D. The CDR3 loop spans 13 amino acids. Trimming removed 7 bases from V and 6 bases from J, with 15 bases in between. The CDR3 DNA is TGTGCCAGCACACCATATGACGGGGCTGAAGCTTTCTTT. As protein: CASTPYDGAEAFF.

In this sample, this clonotype turned up many times. The chain is built from TRBV5-1 and TRBJ1-1; 7 bases are shared with TRBD1. The CDR3 sequence is 16 residues long. Germline V gene data show CDR1 as SGHRS and CDR2 as YFSETQ. J lost 1 base, V lost 1 base, and 7 bases had no gene match. The CDR3 DNA sequence: TGCGCCAGCAGCTTGATTTACAGGGGCAGGAACACTGAAGCTTTCTTT. Encoded protein: CASSLIYRGRNTEAFF.

V gene TRBV5-1 combines with J gene TRBJ2-2; 8 bases fit TRBD1. V lost 0 bases and J lost 5; bases outside the gene matches: 3. CDR3 length: 15 residues. The germline CDR1 and CDR2 sequences are SGHRS and YFSETQ. DNA for the CDR3: TGCGCCAGCAGCTTGGGACAGGGGACGACCGGGGAGCTGTTTTTT. This gives the protein CASSLGQGTTGELFF.

This clonotype occurred many times. J is TRBJ2-1 and V is TRBV5-1; 12 bases agree with TRBD2. This CDR3 comprises 13 residues. With 5 bases clipped from V and 13 bases from J, the junction kept 7 bases outside the gene matches. From germline, CDR1 is SGHRS and CDR2 YFSETQ. CDR3 amino acids: CASRTTSGSTQFF. The CDR3 region has the DNA TGCGCCAGCAGGACGACTAGCGGGAGCACCCAGTTCTTC.